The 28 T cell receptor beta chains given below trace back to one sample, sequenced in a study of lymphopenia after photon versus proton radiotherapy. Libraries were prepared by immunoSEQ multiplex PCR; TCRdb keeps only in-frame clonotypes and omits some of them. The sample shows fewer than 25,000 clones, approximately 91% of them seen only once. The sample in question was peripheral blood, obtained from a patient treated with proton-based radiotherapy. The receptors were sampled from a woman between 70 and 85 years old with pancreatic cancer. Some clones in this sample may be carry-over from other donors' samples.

This CDR3 reads CASSFSGLPGNTIYF. The CDR3 DNA sequence: TGTGCCAGCAGTTTCTCGGGACTCCCTGGAAACACCATATATTTT. The chain joins TRBV27 to TRBJ1-3; tentative D call: TRBD1 (5 bases). CDR1 MNHEY and CDR2 SMNVEV come from the germline V gene (reference sequence). This CDR3 has 15 amino acids. Between the trimmed V and J ends, which lost 3 bases and 2 bases, there was a span of 11 bases.

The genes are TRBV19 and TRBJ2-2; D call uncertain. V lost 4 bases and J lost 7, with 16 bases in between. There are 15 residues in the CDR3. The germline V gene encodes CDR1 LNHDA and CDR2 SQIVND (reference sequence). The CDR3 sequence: CASSTRALTDGELFF. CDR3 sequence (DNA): TGTGCCAGTAGTACCCGGGCCTTAACTGACGGGGAGCTGTTTTTT.

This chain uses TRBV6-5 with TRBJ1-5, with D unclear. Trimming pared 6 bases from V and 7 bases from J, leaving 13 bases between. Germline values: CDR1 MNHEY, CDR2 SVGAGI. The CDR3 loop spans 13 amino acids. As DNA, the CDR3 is TGTGCCAGCAGCTTGGACCAAAACCAGCCCCAGCATTTT. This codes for CASSLDQNQPQHF.

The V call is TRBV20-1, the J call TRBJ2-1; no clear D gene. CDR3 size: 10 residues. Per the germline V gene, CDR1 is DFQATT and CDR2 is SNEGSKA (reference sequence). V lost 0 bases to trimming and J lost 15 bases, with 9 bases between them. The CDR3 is CSARDEDTFF. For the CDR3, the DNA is TGCAGTGCTAGAGATGAGGATACGTTCTTC.

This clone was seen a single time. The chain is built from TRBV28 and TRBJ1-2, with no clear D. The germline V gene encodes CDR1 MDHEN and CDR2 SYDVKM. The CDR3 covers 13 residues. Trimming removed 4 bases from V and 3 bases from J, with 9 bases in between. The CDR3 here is CASSWRGDYGYTF. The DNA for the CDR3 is TGTGCCAGCAGTTGGCGAGGAGACTATGGCTACACCTTC.

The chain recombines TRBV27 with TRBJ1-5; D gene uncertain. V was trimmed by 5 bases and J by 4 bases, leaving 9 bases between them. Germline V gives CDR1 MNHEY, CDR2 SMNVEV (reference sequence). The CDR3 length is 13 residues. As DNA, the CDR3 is TGTGCCAGCAGTCCGGCCGCGAATCAGCCCCAGCATTTT. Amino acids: CASSPAANQPQHF.

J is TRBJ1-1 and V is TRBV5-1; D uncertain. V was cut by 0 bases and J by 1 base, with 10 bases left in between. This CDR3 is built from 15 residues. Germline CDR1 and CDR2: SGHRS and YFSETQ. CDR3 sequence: CASSLARPANTEAFF. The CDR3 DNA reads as TGCGCCAGCAGCTTGGCTCGGCCCGCGAACACTGAAGCTTTCTTT.

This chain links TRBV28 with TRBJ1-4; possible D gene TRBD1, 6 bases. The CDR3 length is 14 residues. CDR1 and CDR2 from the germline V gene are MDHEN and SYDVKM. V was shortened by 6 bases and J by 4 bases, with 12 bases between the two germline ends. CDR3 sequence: CASRVGDNNEKLFF. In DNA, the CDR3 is TGTGCCAGCAGGGTGGGGGACAATAATGAAAAACTGTTTTTT.

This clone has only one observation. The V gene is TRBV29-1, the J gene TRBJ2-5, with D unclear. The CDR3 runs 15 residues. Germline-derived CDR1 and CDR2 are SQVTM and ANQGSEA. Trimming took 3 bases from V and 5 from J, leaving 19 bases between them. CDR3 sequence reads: CSVDLRSTGGETQYF. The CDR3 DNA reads TGCAGCGTTGATTTGCGCAGTACGGGTGGTGAGACCCAGTACTTC.

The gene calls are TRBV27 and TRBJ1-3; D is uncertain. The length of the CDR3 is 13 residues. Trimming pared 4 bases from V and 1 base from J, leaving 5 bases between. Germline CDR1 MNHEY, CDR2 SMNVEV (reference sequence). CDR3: CASSSQSGNTIYF. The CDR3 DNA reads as TGTGCCAGCAGTTCTCAATCTGGAAACACCATATATTTT.

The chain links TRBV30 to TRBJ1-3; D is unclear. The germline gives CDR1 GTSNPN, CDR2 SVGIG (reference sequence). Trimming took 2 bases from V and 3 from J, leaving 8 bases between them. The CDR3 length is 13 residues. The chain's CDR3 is CAWSQSVGNTIYF. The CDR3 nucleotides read TGTGCCTGGAGTCAGAGCGTTGGAAACACCATATATTTT.

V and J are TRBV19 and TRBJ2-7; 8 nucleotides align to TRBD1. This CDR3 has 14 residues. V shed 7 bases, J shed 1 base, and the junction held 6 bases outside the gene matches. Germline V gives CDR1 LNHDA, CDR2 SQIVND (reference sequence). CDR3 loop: CASKGTGGSYEQYF. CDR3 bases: TGTGCCAGTAAGGGAACAGGGGGTTCCTACGAGCAGTACTTC. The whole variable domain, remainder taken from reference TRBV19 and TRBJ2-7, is DGGITQSPKYLFRKEGQNVTLSCEQNLNHDAMYWYRQDPGQGLRLIYYSQIVNDFQKGDIAEGYSVSREKKESFPLTVTSAQKNPTAFYLCASKGTGGSYEQYFGPGTRLTVT.

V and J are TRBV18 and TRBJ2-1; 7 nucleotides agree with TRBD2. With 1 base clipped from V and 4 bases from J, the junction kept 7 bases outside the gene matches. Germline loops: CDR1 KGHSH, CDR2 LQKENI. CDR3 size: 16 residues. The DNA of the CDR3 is TGTGCCAGCTCACCACAGCGGGGAACGGGTTACAATGAGCAGTTCTTC. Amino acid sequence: CASSPQRGTGYNEQFF.

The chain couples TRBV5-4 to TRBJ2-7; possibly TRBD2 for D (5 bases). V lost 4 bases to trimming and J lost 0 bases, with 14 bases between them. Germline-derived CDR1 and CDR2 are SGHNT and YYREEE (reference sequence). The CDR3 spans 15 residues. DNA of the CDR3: TGTGCCAGCAGCGATAAACTAGGGAGCTCCTACGAGCAGTACTTC. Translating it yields CASSDKLGSSYEQYF.

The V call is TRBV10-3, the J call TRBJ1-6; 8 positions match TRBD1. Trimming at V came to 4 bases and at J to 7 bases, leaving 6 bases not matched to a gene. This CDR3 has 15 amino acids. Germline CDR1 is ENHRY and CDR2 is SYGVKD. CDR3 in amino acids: CAISAGTGQNSPLHF. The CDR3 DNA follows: TGTGCCATCAGTGCCGGGACAGGTCAGAATTCACCCCTCCACTTT.

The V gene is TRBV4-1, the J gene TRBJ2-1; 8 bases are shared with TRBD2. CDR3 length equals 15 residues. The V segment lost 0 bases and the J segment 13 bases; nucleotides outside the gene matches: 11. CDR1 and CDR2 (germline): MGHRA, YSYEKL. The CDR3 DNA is TGCGCCAGCAGCCAAGACAACCGTCGGGAGGGCCATCAGTTCTTC. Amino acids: CASSQDNRREGHQFF.

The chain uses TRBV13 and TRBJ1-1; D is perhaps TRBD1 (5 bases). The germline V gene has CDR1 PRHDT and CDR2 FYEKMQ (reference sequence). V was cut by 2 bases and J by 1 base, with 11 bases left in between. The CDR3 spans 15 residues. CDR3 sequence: CASSLPRDQNTEAFF. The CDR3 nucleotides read TGTGCCAGCAGCTTACCTCGGGACCAGAACACTGAAGCTTTCTTT.

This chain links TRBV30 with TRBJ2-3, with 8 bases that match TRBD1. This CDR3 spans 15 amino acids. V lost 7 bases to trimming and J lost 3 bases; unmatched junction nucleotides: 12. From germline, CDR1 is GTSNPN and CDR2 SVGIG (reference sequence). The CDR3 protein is CAFNLQGAGTDTQYF. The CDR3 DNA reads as TGTGCCTTTAACCTCCAGGGGGCAGGAACAGATACGCAGTATTTT.

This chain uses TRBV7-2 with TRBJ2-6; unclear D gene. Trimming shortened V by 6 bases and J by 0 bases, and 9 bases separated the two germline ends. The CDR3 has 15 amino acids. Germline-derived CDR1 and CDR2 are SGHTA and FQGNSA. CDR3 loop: CASRSGFSGANVLTF. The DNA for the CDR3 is TGTGCCAGCAGGTCCGGATTCTCTGGGGCCAACGTCCTGACTTTC.

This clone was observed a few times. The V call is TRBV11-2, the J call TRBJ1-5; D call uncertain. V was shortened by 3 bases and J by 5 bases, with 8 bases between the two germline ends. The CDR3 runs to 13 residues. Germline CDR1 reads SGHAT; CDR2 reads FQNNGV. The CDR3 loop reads CASSLEGDQPQHF. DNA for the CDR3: TGTGCCAGCAGCTTGGAGGGAGATCAGCCCCAGCATTTT.

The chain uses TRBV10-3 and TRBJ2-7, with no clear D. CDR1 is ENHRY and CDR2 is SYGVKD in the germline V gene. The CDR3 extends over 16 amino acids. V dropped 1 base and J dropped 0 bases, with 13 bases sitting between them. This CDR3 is CAISELGSSSSYEQYF. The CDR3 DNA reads TGTGCCATCAGTGAGTTGGGATCCTCGAGCTCCTACGAGCAGTACTTC.

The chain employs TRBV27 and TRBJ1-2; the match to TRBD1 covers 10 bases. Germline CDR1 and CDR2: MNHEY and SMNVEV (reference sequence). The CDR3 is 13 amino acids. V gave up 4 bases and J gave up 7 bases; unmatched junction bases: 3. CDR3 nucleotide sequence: TGTGCCAGCAGTTCCGACAGGGGGCTTGGCTACACCTTC. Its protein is CASSSDRGLGYTF.

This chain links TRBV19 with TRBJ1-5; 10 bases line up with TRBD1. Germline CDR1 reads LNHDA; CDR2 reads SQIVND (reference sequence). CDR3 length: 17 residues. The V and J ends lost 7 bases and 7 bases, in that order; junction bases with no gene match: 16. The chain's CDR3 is CASNLALTGGLGQPQHF. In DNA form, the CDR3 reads TGTGCCAGTAACCTAGCCTTGACAGGGGGCTTAGGACAGCCCCAGCATTTT.

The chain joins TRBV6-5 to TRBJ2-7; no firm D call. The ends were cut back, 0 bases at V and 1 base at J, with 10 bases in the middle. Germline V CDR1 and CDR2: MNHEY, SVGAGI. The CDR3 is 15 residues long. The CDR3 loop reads CASSYSFQASYEQYF. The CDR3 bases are TGTGCCAGCAGTTACTCGTTCCAGGCGTCCTACGAGCAGTACTTC.

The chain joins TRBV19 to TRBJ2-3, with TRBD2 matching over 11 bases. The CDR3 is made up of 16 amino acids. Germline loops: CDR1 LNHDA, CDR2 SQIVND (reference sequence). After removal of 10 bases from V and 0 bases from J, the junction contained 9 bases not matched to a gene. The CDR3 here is CATSSGRTFSTDTQYF. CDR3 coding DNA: TGTGCCACCTCTAGCGGGAGGACCTTTAGCACAGATACGCAGTATTTT.

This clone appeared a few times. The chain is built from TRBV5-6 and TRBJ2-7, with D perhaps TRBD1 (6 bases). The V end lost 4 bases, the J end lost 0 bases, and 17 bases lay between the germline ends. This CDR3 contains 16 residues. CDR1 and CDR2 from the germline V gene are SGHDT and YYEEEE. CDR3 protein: CASSPTGTWSSYEQYF. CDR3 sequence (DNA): TGTGCCAGCAGCCCAACCGGGACATGGAGCTCCTACGAGCAGTACTTC.

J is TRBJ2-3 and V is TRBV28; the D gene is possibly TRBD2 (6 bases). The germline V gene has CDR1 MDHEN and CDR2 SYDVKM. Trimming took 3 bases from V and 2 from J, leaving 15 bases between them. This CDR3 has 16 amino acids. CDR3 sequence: CASSLVAVTATDTQYF. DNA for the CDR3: TGTGCCAGCAGTTTGGTAGCGGTAACAGCCACAGATACGCAGTATTTT.

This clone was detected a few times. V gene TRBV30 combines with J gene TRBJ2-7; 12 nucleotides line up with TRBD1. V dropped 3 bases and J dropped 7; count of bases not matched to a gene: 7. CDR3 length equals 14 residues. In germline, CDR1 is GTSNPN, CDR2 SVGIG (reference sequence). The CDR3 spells CAWRKGQGAREQYF. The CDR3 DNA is TGTGCCTGGAGAAAGGGACAGGGGGCAAGGGAGCAGTACTTC.